The T cell receptor (beta chain) under discussion was sequenced for a study of beta chain features in type 1 diabetes. CDR3 length: 16 residues. Unmatched junction bases numbered 13, after V lost 8 bases and J lost 6 bases. Germline-derived CDR1 and CDR2 are MDHEN and SYDVKM. As every portion of the isolated RNA was reverse transcribed, the sequencing read expressed TCRB transcripts. Measured with immunoSEQ multiplex PCR; TCRdb has only the in-frame clones, and not every one. The data contain around 310,000 clones, 11% of them singletons. This clone appeared once. The specimen sequenced was naive CD4+ T cells from blood. The genes are TRBV28 and TRBJ2-2, with 9 bases lining up with TRBD1. The sequence was obtained from a woman aged 25 to 39 in good health. CDR3 region: CASQALGQGRAGELFF. DNA for the CDR3: TGTGCCAGCCAAGCTCTAGGACAGGGGAGGGCCGGGGAGCTGTTTTTT.